This is a list of T cell receptor beta chains from one sample in a study of shared clonotypes between healthy human individuals. TCRdb's copy holds only in-frame clones and misses some; the assay was immunoSEQ multiplex PCR. The sample lists roughly 2 million clones; approximately 95% were seen once. The sample comprised naive CD4+ T cells sorted from blood. Receptors originate from a man aged 18 to 30 in good health. The CDR3 runs from the conserved cysteine through the conserved F or W. D genes are given only for firm matches. Where a row states a size, it is once, few, many or the class of an expanded clone; other rows omit it.

>few|TRBJ2-7|TRBD1|TRBV25-1
TGTGCCAGCAGTGATGCGACAGGGGAACCCTACGAGCAGTACTTC
CASSDATGEPYEQYF
>.|TRBJ2-2|.|TRBV7-3
TGTGCCAGCAGCTTATTGCAGGGCACCGGGGAGCTGTTTTTT
CASSLLQGTGELFF
>.|TRBJ2-3|.|TRBV5-1
TGCGCCAGCAGCTTGAGAGGGAAAGGAGCAGATACGCAGTATTTT
CASSLRGKGADTQYF
>once|TRBJ2-7|.|TRBV28
TGTGCCAGCAGTTTGTCGACTAGCTCCTACGAGCAGTACTTC
CASSLSTSSYEQYF
>.|TRBJ2-3|.|TRBV30
TGTGCCTGGAGTGAGGCGGTACTCACAGATACGCAGTATTTT
CAWSEAVLTDTQYF
>.|TRBJ1-3|.|TRBV9
TGTGCCAGCACACCAGGGACAGGAAACACCATATATTTT
CASTPGTGNTIYF
>.|TRBJ2-5|TRBD2|TRBV9
TGTGCCAGCAGCGTAGACCCAGCGGGGGTCCAAGAGACCCAGTACTTC
CASSVDPAGVQETQYF
>.|TRBJ2-4|TRBD1|TRBV27
TGTGCCAGCAGTTTGAGTTGGACAGGGGAAAACATTCAGTACTTC
CASSLSWTGENIQYF
>.|TRBJ2-7|TRBD2|TRBV27
TGTGCCAGCTACCCCCGCTGGGGGGGAGGTTACGAGCAGTACTTC
CASYPRWGGGYEQYF
>.|TRBJ1-6|.|TRBV5-4
TGTGCCAGCAGCATCGGTACAGGGAAGAATTCACCCCTCCACTTT
CASSIGTGKNSPLHF
>once|TRBJ2-1|TRBD1|TRBV2
TGTGCCAGCAGTGTCACCCTGGGACAGGGTCAGAACAATGAGCAGTTCTTC
CASSVTLGQGQNNEQFF
>.|TRBJ1-2|.|TRBV5-1
TGCGCCAGCGAGGGGCGCGGAGGCTATGGCTACACCTTC
CASEGRGGYGYTF
>.|TRBJ1-1|TRBD1|TRBV6-1
TGTGCCAGCCGCACCGGACAGGGGGTCACTGAAGCTTTCTTT
CASRTGQGVTEAFF
>.|TRBJ2-1|.|TRBV30
TGTGCCTGGAGTGGGGGGCGCTCCGATGAGCAGTTCTTC
CAWSGGRSDEQFF
>.|TRBJ1-2|TRBD1|TRBV28
TGTGCCAGCAGTTCCCGGACAGGGGGCTTAGGTGGCTACACCTTC
CASSSRTGGLGGYTF
>.|TRBJ2-7|.|TRBV5-1
TGCGCCAGCAGCTCTTCAGGGAAAGAGCAGTACTTC
CASSSSGKEQYF
>.|TRBJ2-7|.|TRBV14
TGTGCCAGCAGCCAGCACTGGTCCTACGAGCAGTACTTC
CASSQHWSYEQYF
>.|TRBJ2-3|TRBD2|TRBV10-3
TGTGCCATCAGTGCTGCTCCCCGGGGGGGCGGCACAGATACGCAGTATTTT
CAISAAPRGGGTDTQYF
>.|TRBJ1-3|.|TRBV4-1
TGCGCCAGCAGCCAAGATCCAGGCTTCTCTGGAAACACCATATATTTT
CASSQDPGFSGNTIYF
>few|TRBJ2-1|.|TRBV19
TGTGCCAGTAGCCAACAACTGTTCTCTAGGAATGAGCAGTTCTTC
CASSQQLFSRNEQFF
>.|TRBJ2-2|.|TRBV5-1
TGCGCCAGCAGCCCCGCCTCCGCGGTCTCCGGGGAGCTGTTTTTT
CASSPASAVSGELFF
>.|TRBJ2-1|.|TRBV14
TGTGCCAGCAGCCAAGGACAGGCCCGTCCTAACAATGAGCAGTTCTTC
CASSQGQARPNNEQFF
>.|TRBJ2-7|TRBD1|TRBV11-1
TGTGCCAGCAGCCCGTCGGGACAGTACGAGCAGTACTTC
CASSPSGQYEQYF
>.|TRBJ1-5|TRBD1|TRBV7-2
TGTGCCAGCAGCCGAACCACAGGGGGCATTCAGCCCCAGCATTTT
CASSRTTGGIQPQHF
>.|TRBJ1-5|TRBD1|TRBV19
TGTGCCAGTAAAAGACAGGGGGGACTAGGGCATCAGCCCCAGCATTTT
CASKRQGGLGHQPQHF
>.|TRBJ2-3|TRBD2|TRBV9
TGTGCCAGCAGCGTAGGCTCTAGCGGGCCACGCACAGATACGCAGTATTTT
CASSVGSSGPRTDTQYF
>.|TRBJ2-7|TRBD1|TRBV18
TGTGCCAGCTCACCAGGGACAGCAGATTACGAGCAGTACTTC
CASSPGTADYEQYF
>.|TRBJ1-1|.|TRBV10-3
TGTGCCATCAGTTATGATCAGGGCGGGATTACTGAAGCTTTCTTT
CAISYDQGGITEAFF
>.|TRBJ2-7|.|TRBV28
TGTGCCAGCAGTACTTGGGCCGAGCAGTACTTC
CASSTWAEQYF
>.|TRBJ1-4|.|TRBV25-1
TGTGCCAGCAGTGAAACACTCTGGGCGGCGGAAAAACTGTTTTTT
CASSETLWAAEKLFF
>.|TRBJ2-3|.|TRBV4-3
TGCGCCAGCAGCCAAGACAGGACAGATACGCAGTATTTT
CASSQDRTDTQYF
>.|TRBJ2-3|TRBD2|TRBV13
TGTGCCAGCAGCAGAATAGCGGGAGCACATACGCAGTATTTT
CASSRIAGAHTQYF
>.|TRBJ2-7|.|TRBV7-8
TGTGCCAGCAGCTCTATAGGGGTTGACGAGCAGTACTTC
CASSSIGVDEQYF
>.|TRBJ2-7|TRBD1|TRBV19
TGTGCCAGTAGTATTCGGCTAGGGACAGGGTCCTACGAGCAGTACTTC
CASSIRLGTGSYEQYF
>once|TRBJ2-4|TRBD2|TRBV7-9
TGTGCCAGCAGCTTAGAGGGAGGGGAGGGAGACATTCAGTACTTC
CASSLEGGEGDIQYF
>.|TRBJ2-7|TRBD1|TRBV5-5
TGTGCCAGCAACCTTCCCGGGACAGGGTTCTACGAGCAGTACTTC
CASNLPGTGFYEQYF
>.|TRBJ2-2|TRBD2|TRBV2
TGTGCCAGCAGTGGGGGTAGCGGGGGCCCGAACACCGGGGAGCTGTTTTTT
CASSGGSGGPNTGELFF
>.|TRBJ2-1|.|TRBV30
TGTGCCTGGAGTAAAGGGGGGCTTTACAATGAGCAGTTCTTC
CAWSKGGLYNEQFF
>.|TRBJ1-4|TRBD1|TRBV5-1
TGCGCCAGCAGCTCGGACAGGGTTAATGAAAAACTGTTTTTT
CASSSDRVNEKLFF
>.|TRBJ2-7|.|TRBV20-1
TGCAGTGCTACTCGTAGCTACGAGCAGTACTTC
CSATRSYEQYF
>.|TRBJ2-1|.|TRBV5-1
TGCGCCAGCAGCTTGGGGGGAAATGAGCAGTTCTTC
CASSLGGNEQFF
>.|TRBJ1-5|.|TRBV5-1
TGCGCCAGCAGCTTGGGGGGATTCAATCAGCCCCAGCATTTT
CASSLGGFNQPQHF